This T cell receptor (beta chain) was identified in a study of graft-versus-host responses after intestinal transplantation. This clone was seen just once. Clones were read by immunoSEQ multiplex PCR, and TCRdb kept only the in-frame ones, dropping some. Here the sample spans 43,000 or so clones, just under 95% being singletons. The CDR3 consists of 13 residues. Germline V lookup: CDR1 MNHNS, CDR2 SASEGT. Between the trimmed V and J ends, which lost 2 bases and 4 bases, there was a span of 8 bases. The chain recombines TRBV6-1 with TRBJ1-1; perhaps TRBD1 as D (5 bases). The clonotype originates from a human patient who received an intestinal transplant, so some T cells may come from the graft donor. The sample in question was PBMCs, obtained 750 to 850 days after a first intestinal transplant, on the day of a second. CDR3 amino acids: CASSELGGTEAFF. DNA for the CDR3: TGTGCCAGCAGTGAATTGGGGGGCACTGAAGCTTTCTTT.